The entry that follows covers one T cell receptor beta chain sequence. Antigen specificity is unknown. This entry comes from a study of cytomegalovirus exposure and HLA in healthy donors. Study-level findings and limits: TCR association rates varied by HLA locus in a later analysis, with DRB1 highest and HLA-C lowest.

The PCR employed 60 Vbeta primers together with 13 Jbeta primers. Produced via immunoSEQ multiplex PCR; TCRdb's table is partial and in-frame only. This sample has 150,000 to 200,000 clones; roughly 83% occur once, and the top ten carry about 0.25%. The germline V gene has CDR1 MGHRA and CDR2 YSYEKL. The ends lost 3 bases at V and 4 bases at J; junction bases unmatched: 5. The CDR3 runs to 15 residues. This clonotype originated in a boy between 5 and 17 years old in good health and CMV-seronegative. V usage is TRBV4-1 and J usage is TRBJ2-5; TRBD2 agrees at 10 bases. Sequenced material: PBMCs. The CDR3, as DNA: TGCGCCAGCAGCCAGATCGGGACTAGCGCAGAGACCCAGTACTTC. Its protein product is CASSQIGTSAETQYF.